This T cell receptor (beta chain) derives from a study of control samples from healthy donors and cancer patients. This CDR3 is built from 15 residues. The V and J ends lost 3 bases and 1 base respectively, with 12 bases between them. Germline lookup yields CDR1 SGHRS and CDR2 YFSETQ. The data were produced by immunoSEQ multiplex PCR, yet TCRdb's version contains in-frame clones alone and is incomplete. The sample records roughly 200,000 clones, about 93% being singletons. The origin of this receptor is a man between 18 and 29 years old in good health. Sequencing was performed on blood. The chain couples TRBV5-1 to TRBJ2-3; tentatively, D is TRBD1 or TRBD2 (5 bases each). As DNA, the CDR3 is TGCGCCAGCAGCTGGGACCCCCTAGGCACAGATACGCAGTATTTT. Amino acids: CASSWDPLGTDTQYF. The full variable domain, its missing parts supplied by reference TRBV5-1 and TRBJ2-3, is KAGVTQTPRYLIKTRGQQVTLSCSPISGHRSVSWYQQTPGQGLQFLFEYFSETQRNKGNFPGRFSGRQFSNSRSEMNVSTLELGDSALYLCASSWDPLGTDTQYFGPGTRLTVL.